The TCR beta chain under discussion was sequenced for a study of T cell responses to AZD1222 COVID-19 vaccine. This CDR3 contains 13 residues. Trimming cost V 8 bases and J 5 bases; bases outside gene matches: 6. CDR1 is SGHAT, CDR2 FQDESV, per germline (reference sequence). Profiling relied on immunoSEQ multiplex PCR, and the TCRdb table lists in-frame clones only, not all of them. The profile covers around 180,000 clones, with more than 75% appearing a single time and approximately 26% taken by the ten largest. The input for sequencing was peripheral blood, taken 28 days after the second AZD1222 dose. The receptor's source is an adult who received the AZD1222 COVID-19 vaccine. V and J are TRBV11-1 and TRBJ2-7, with 10 bases that match TRBD1. In DNA form, the CDR3 reads TGTGCCAGCGGAAGGGACAGGGGTCACGAGCAGTACTTC. Translated: CASGRDRGHEQYF. The variable domain in full, with the rest retrieved from reference TRBV11-1 and TRBJ2-7, is EAEVAQSPRYKITEKSQAVAFWCDPISGHATLYWYRQILGQGPELLVQFQDESVVDDSQLPKDRFSAERLKGVDSTLKIQPAELGDSAMYLCASGRDRGHEQYFGPGTRLTVT.